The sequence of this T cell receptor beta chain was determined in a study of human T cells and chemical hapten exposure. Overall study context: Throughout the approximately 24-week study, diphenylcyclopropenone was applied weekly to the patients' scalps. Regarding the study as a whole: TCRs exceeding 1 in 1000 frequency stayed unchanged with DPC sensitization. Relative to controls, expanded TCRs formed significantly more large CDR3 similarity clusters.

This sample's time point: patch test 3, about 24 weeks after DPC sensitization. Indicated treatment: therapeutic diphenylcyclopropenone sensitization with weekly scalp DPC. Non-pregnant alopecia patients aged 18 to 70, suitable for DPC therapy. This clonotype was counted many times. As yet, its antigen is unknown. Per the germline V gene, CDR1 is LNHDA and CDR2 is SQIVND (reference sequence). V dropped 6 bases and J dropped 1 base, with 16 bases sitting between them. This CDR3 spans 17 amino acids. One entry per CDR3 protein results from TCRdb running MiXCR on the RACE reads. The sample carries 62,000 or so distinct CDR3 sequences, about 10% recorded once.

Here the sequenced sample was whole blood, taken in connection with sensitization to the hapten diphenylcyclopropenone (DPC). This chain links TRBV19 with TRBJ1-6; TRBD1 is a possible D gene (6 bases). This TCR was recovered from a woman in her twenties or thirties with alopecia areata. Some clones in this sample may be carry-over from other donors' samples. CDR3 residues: CASSLRGVPSYNSPLHF. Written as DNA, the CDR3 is TGTGCCAGTAGCCTCAGGGGCGTCCCGTCCTATAATTCACCCCTCCACTTT.